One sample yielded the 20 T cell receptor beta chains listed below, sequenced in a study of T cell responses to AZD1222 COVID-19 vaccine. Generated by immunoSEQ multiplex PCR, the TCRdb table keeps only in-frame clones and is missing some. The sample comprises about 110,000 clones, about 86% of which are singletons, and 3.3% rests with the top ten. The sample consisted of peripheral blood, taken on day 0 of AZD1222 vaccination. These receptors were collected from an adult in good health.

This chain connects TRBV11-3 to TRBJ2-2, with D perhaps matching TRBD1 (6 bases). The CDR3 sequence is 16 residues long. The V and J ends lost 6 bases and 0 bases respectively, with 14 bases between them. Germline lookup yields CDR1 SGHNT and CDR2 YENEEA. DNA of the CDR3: TGTGCCAGCAGTGCCCGGACAGACGCGAACACCGGGGAGCTGTTTTTT. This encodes CASSARTDANTGELFF.

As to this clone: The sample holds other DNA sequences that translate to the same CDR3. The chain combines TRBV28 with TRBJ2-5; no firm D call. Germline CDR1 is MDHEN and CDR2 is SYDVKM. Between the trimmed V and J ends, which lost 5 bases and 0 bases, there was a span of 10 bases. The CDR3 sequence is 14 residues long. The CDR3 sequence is CASSLRRYQETQYF. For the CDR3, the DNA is TGTGCCAGCAGTCTTAGGCGGTACCAAGAGACCCAGTACTTC.

This chain's CDR3 is CASSDGTTRGEAFF. The CDR3 DNA is TGTGCCAGCAGTGATGGGACGACCCGGGGGGAGGCTTTCTTT. The chain recombines TRBV6-1 with TRBJ1-1, with a possible D match to TRBD1 (5 bases). Trimming cost V 3 bases and J 11 bases, with 19 bases left between them. The CDR3 extends over 14 amino acids. Germline CDR1 reads MNHNS; CDR2 reads SASEGT.

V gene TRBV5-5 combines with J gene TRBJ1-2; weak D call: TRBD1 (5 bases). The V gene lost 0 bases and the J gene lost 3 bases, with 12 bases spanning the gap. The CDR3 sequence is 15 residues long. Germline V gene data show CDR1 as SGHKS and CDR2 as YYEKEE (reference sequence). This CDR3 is CASSLAGTEDYGYTF. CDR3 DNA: TGTGCCAGCAGCTTGGCCGGGACGGAGGACTATGGCTACACCTTC.

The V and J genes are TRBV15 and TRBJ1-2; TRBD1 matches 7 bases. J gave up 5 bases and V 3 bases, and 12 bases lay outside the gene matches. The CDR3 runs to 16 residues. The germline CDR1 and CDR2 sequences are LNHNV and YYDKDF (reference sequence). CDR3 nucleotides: TGTGCCACCAGCAGGCGGACAGGCCAATTTGGATATGGCTACACCTTC. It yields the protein CATSRRTGQFGYGYTF.

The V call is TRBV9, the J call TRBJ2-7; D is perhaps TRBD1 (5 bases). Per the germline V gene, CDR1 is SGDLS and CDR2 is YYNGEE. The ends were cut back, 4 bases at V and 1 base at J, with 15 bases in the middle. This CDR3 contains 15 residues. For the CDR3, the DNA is TGTGCCAGCAGCCCCTACCTGGGGCCTTCCTACGAGCAGTACTTC. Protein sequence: CASSPYLGPSYEQYF.

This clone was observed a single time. The CDR3 spells CASSQGQGETQYF. The CDR3 DNA is TGTGCCAGCAGCCAGGGACAGGGAGAGACCCAGTACTTC. This chain joins TRBV5-4 and TRBJ2-5; 9 nucleotides line up with TRBD1. Germline CDR1 and CDR2: SGHNT and YYREEE (reference sequence). V shed 4 bases, J shed 4 bases, and the junction held 2 bases outside the gene matches. The CDR3 has 13 amino acids.

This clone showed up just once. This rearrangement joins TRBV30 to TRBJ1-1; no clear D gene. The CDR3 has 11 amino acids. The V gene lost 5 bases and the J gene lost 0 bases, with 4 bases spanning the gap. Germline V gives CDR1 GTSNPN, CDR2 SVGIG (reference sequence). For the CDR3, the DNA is TGTGCCTGGGCGATGAACACTGAAGCTTTCTTT. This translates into CAWAMNTEAFF.

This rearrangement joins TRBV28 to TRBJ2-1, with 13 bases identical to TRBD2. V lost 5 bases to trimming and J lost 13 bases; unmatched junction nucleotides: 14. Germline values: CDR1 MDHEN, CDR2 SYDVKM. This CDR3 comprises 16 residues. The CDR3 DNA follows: TGTGCCAGCAGTCCGACTAGCGGGGGGCCTCTGGATTTTCAGTTCTTC. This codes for CASSPTSGGPLDFQFF.

CDR3 sequence: CASSTQDEKLFF. The CDR3 DNA follows: TGTGCCAGCAGCACGCAGGATGAAAAACTGTTTTTT. This chain joins TRBV11-3 and TRBJ1-4; the D is unclear. Germline V gene lookup returns CDR1 SGHNT and CDR2 YENEEA. The CDR3 length is 12 residues. V was shortened by 5 bases and J by 6 bases, with 7 bases between the two germline ends.

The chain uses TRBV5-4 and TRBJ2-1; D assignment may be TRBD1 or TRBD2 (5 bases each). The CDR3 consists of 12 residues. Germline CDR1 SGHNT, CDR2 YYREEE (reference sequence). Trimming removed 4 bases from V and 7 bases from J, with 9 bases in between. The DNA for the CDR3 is TGTGCCAGCAGCGGGGACGCAAATGAGCAGTTCTTC. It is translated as CASSGDANEQFF.

The CDR3 DNA follows: TGCGCCAGCAGCATAAACAGGGGTCTGGTCAATGAGCAGTTCTTC. Translated, it gives CASSINRGLVNEQFF. The chain has TRBV5-1 and TRBJ2-1, with 7 bases fitting TRBD1. Germline CDR1 is SGHRS and CDR2 is YFSETQ. The CDR3 runs 15 residues. V dropped 4 bases and J dropped 6; count of bases not matched to a gene: 10.

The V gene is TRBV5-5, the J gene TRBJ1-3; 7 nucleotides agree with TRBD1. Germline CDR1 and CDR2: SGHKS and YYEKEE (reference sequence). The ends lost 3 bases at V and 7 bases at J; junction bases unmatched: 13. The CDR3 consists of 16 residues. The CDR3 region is CASSSTGSPVRNTIYF. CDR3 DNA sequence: TGTGCCAGCAGCTCGACAGGGTCACCCGTGCGGAACACCATATATTTT.

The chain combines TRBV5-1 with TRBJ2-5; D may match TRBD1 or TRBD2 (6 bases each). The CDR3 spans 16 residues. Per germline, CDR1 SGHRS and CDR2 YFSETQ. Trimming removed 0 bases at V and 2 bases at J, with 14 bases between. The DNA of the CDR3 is TGCGCCAGCAGCTTGGCCCAGAGGGGGAGGCAAGAGACCCAGTACTTC. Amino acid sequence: CASSLAQRGRQETQYF.

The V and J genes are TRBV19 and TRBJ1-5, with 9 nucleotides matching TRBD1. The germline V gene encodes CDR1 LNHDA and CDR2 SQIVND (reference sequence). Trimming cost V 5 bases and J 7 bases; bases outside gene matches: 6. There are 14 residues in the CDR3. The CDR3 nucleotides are TGTGCCAGTAGTGCCACAGGGGGCGGGCAGCCCCAGCATTTT. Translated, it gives CASSATGGGQPQHF.

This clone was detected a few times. DNA of the CDR3: TGTGCCAGCACCTGGGGCGTCGGGGCCAACGTCCTGACTTTC. Its translation: CASTWGVGANVLTF. The V call is TRBV7-9, the J call TRBJ2-6, with D perhaps matching TRBD1 (5 bases). Looked up from germline, CDR1 is SEHNR and CDR2 is FQNEAQ (reference sequence). The CDR3 has 14 amino acids. V was clipped by 7 bases and J by 4 bases, with 11 bases between them.

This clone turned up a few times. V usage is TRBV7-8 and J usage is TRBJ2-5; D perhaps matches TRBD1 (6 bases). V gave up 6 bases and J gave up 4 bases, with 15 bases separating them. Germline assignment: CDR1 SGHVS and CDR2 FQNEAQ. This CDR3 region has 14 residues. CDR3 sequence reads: CASRSGVGGETQYF. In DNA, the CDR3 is TGTGCCAGCAGAAGTGGGGTAGGGGGAGAGACCCAGTACTTC.

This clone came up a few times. The CDR3 region has the DNA TGTGCCAGCAGTGGGAGAAGCGGGGGGACCGACGAGCAGTACTTC. It encodes CASSGRSGGTDEQYF. The chain employs TRBV2 and TRBJ2-7; TRBD2 matches at 9 bases. Unmatched junction bases numbered 9, after V lost 4 bases and J lost 5 bases. Germline loops: CDR1 SNHLY, CDR2 FYNNEI. This CDR3 is 15 amino acids long.

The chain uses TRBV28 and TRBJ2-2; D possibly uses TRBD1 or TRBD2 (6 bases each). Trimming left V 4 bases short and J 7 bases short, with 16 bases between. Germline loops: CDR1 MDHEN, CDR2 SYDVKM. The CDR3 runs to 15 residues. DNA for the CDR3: TGTGCCAGCAGTTCACCGGGACACGGGGGCGGGGAGCTGTTTTTT. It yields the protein CASSSPGHGGGELFF.

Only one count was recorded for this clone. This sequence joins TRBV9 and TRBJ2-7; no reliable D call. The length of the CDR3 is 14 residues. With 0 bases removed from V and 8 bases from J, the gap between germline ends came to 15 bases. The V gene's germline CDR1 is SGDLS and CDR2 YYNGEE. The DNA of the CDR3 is TGTGCCAGCAGCGTAGGAGTTAAGCAGGTTAAGCAGTACTTC. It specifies CASSVGVKQVKQYF.